The clone carrying this TCR beta chain was found a few times. The antigen remains undetermined. This specimen belongs to a study of identical twins. Findings and caveats of the study: Out-of-frame alpha sequences common to twins exhibited a surplus of low generation probability. Modelling underestimated the level of out-of-frame TCR alpha sharing observed in monozygotic twins.

MiXCR, applied by TCRdb to the 5' RACE reads, yields one record per CDR3 protein. The table records some 1,600,000 distinct CDR3 sequences, about 30% of them present only once. Sequences were obtained from cord blood. The sequence came from a newborn girl in good health.

CDR3 region: CASSQEGRTGSNEQYF. CDR3 coding DNA: TGTGCCAGCAGCCAAGAGGGAAGGACAGGGAGCAACGAGCAGTACTTC. The chain recombines TRBV3-1 with TRBJ2-7; TRBD1 agrees at 8 bases. The J segment lost 5 bases and the V segment lost 0 bases, leaving 9 bases of the junction unmatched. The germline gives CDR1 LGHDT, CDR2 YNNKEL (reference sequence). The CDR3 extends over 16 amino acids.